This passage covers 5 T cell receptor beta chains from one sample sequenced in a study of cytomegalovirus exposure and HLA in healthy donors. Generated by immunoSEQ multiplex PCR, the TCRdb table keeps only in-frame clones and is missing some. Of 100,000 to 150,000 clones detected, roughly 95% appear once; the ten largest clones hold 1.7%. Sequenced: PBMCs. These receptors were collected from a man between 18 and 29 years old in good health and CMV-seronegative.

The chain carries TRBV2 and TRBJ2-2, with TRBD2 identical over 8 bases. Trimming removed 8 bases from V and 3 bases from J; junction bases left unmatched: 2. The CDR3 totals 13 residues. Germline lookup yields CDR1 SNHLY and CDR2 FYNNEI. DNA of the CDR3: TGTGCCAGCCGAGCGGGAGACACCGGGGAGCTGTTTTTT. Its protein product is CASRAGDTGELFF.

The rearrangement joins TRBV4-1 to TRBJ1-2, with TRBD1 matching 7 bases. After removal of 0 bases from V and 4 bases from J, the junction contained 5 bases not matched to a gene. This CDR3 contains 15 residues. The germline V gene has CDR1 MGHRA and CDR2 YSYEKL. CDR3 in amino acids: CASSQEQGNFYGYTF. The CDR3 DNA reads as TGCGCCAGCAGCCAAGAACAGGGGAACTTCTATGGCTACACCTTC.

The V and J genes are TRBV4-3 and TRBJ1-1, with TRBD1 as a possible D gene (5 bases). The CDR3 covers 16 residues. CDR1 LGHNA and CDR2 YSLEER come from the germline V gene. V was clipped by 0 bases and J by 4 bases, with 15 bases between them. As DNA, the CDR3 is TGCGCCAGCAGCCAAGAGGGGGGGTGGGGGAGCACTGAAGCTTTCTTT. Translated: CASSQEGGWGSTEAFF.

This clone was detected only once. This rearrangement joins TRBV27 to TRBJ2-1; the match to TRBD2 covers 7 bases. Germline-derived CDR1 and CDR2 are MNHEY and SMNVEV (reference sequence). J lost 4 bases, V lost 5 bases, and 8 bases had no gene match. The CDR3 sequence is 15 residues long. The CDR3 nucleotides are TGTGCCAGCAGTGTCGTGTTAGCGGGTTACAATGAGCAGTTCTTC. This translates into CASSVVLAGYNEQFF.

The genes are TRBV7-2 and TRBJ2-2, with unresolved D. Germline loops: CDR1 SGHTA, CDR2 FQGNSA. The V end was cut by 5 bases, the J end by 6 bases, with 7 bases between. This CDR3 is built from 12 residues. CDR3 in DNA: TGTGCCAGCAGCCCCGGTCCCGGGGAGCTGTTTTTT. Residues: CASSPGPGELFF.